The 2 T cell receptor beta chains reported below all come from one sample, sequenced in a study of T cell responses to AZD1222 COVID-19 vaccine. The repertoire was sequenced with immunoSEQ multiplex PCR; TCRdb's copy has only in-frame clones and lacks some. The sample has some 58,000 clones; over 70% are singletons. This specimen was peripheral blood, taken 28 days after the second AZD1222 dose. The receptors stem from an adult who received the AZD1222 COVID-19 vaccine.

V gene TRBV9 combines with J gene TRBJ1-2; D gene ambiguous. The CDR3 consists of 14 residues. Between the trimmed V and J ends, which lost 1 base and 5 bases, there was a span of 12 bases. Germline values: CDR1 SGDLS, CDR2 YYNGEE. CDR3 sequence: CASSVRYLCYGYTF. DNA for the CDR3: TGTGCCAGCAGCGTACGTTATCTTTGTTATGGCTACACCTTC. The whole variable domain, remainder taken from reference TRBV9 and TRBJ1-2, is DSGVTQTPKHLITATGQRVTLRCSPRSGDLSVYWYQQSLDQGLQFLIQYYNGEERAKGNILERFSAQQFPDLHSELNLSSLELGDSALYFCASSVRYLCYGYTFGSGTRLTVV.

The chain carries TRBV3-1 (or the pseudogene TRBV3-2) and TRBJ2-5, with TRBD2 as a possible D gene (5 bases). Trimming stripped 2 bases from V and 3 bases from J, with 13 bases between. The CDR3 is 15 residues long. Germline CDR1 is LGHDT and CDR2 is YNNKEL (reference sequence). CDR3 nucleotides: TGTGCCAGCAGCCAAAGGGAGAGCGGTAAAGAGACCCAGTACTTC. Its translation: CASSQRESGKETQYF.